Listed below are T cell receptor beta chains from one sample, sequenced in a study of blood T cells in healthy people across ages. TCRdb redid the calling of the 5' RACE reads with MiXCR, one entry per CDR3 protein. This sample has roughly 800,000 distinct CDR3 sequences, with 58% found just once. Material for sequencing was blood. The origin of the receptors is a man under 40 in good health. Each CDR3 is given with its conserved first and last residue. A D gene is named only where the DNA matches it firmly. A clone size is listed for some rows: how often the clone was seen (once, few, many), or a class if it is expanded.

J gene | clone size | V gene | D gene | CDR3 DNA | CDR3 protein
TRBJ1-1 | few | TRBV7-2 | - | TGTGCCAGCAGGTTGGGGTACACTGAAGCTTTCTTT | CASRLGYTEAFF
TRBJ2-5 | few | TRBV4-3 | - | TGCGCCAGCAGCCAAGAAACCGCAAAAGAGACCCAGTACTTC | CASSQETAKETQYF
TRBJ1-4 | few | TRBV20-1 | TRBD1 | TGCAGTGCTAGTGGACAGGCAGAGAGTGAAAAACTGTTTTTT | CSASGQAESEKLFF
TRBJ2-1 | - | TRBV10-3 | - | TGTGCCATCAGTGATTCATTATCTGGAAGCAATGAGCAGTTCTTC | CAISDSLSGSNEQFF
TRBJ1-2 | - | TRBV6-2/TRBV6-3 | - | TGTGCCAGCAGTTCCAGTGCCCTCTATGGCTACACCTTC | CASSSSALYGYTF
TRBJ1-1 | few | TRBV29-1 | - | TGCAGCGTTGAATCGGGGCTTACTGAAGCTTTCTTT | CSVESGLTEAFF
TRBJ1-4 | - | TRBV28 | TRBD1 | TGTGCCAGCAGCACGGACAGGGAATCAGGGGAAAAACTGTTTTTT | CASSTDRESGEKLFF
TRBJ2-5 | few | TRBV20-1 | TRBD2 | TGCAGTGCGGACCGACTAGCGGGGCCCCTCGGGGAGACCCAGTACTTC | CSADRLAGPLGETQYF
TRBJ2-3 | - | TRBV28 | - | TGTGCCAGCAGTGCTGTTAGGAGCACAGATACGCAGTATTTT | CASSAVRSTDTQYF
TRBJ2-4 | - | TRBV6-5 | - | TGTGCCAGCAGTAACACCAGGGAGGAGGCGGCCAAAAACATTCAGTACTTC | CASSNTREEAAKNIQYF
TRBJ2-7 | many | TRBV7-2 | TRBD2 | TGTGCCAGCAGCTCCTGGACTAGCGGGGGCGAGCAGTACTTC | CASSSWTSGGEQYF
TRBJ2-1 | few | TRBV20-1 | TRBD2 | TGCAGTGCTAACGGGAGGGCCGGGGTCAATGAGCAGTTCTTC | CSANGRAGVNEQFF
TRBJ2-5 | - | TRBV29-1 | - | TGCAGCGCTTCAGACATATTGGGGGAGACCCAGTACTTC | CSASDILGETQYF
TRBJ2-3 | - | TRBV10-3 | TRBD2 | TGTGCCATCAGGATCAGCGGGGAGAACACAGATACGCAGTATTTT | CAIRISGENTDTQYF
TRBJ2-6 | - | TRBV5-6 | TRBD1 | TGTGCCAGCAGCTTGACAGGGGGCCCCGGGGCCAACGTCCTGACTTTC | CASSLTGGPGANVLTF
TRBJ2-7 | - | TRBV18 | - | TGTGCCAGCTCACCACCGGTGGGATACGAGCAGTACTTC | CASSPPVGYEQYF